Below, one T cell receptor (beta chain) is given with its context. This entry is derived from a study of blood T cell repertoires in COVID-19. Enrolled through a virtual design, the participants were between roughly 18 and 100 years of age and came from fewer than 30 US areas. What the recovered Cohort 3 donors had was two negative PCRs, clearance, or symptom resolution. Germline V lookup: CDR1 MNHEY, CDR2 SVGEGT. V shed 5 bases and J 6 bases; nucleotides not matched to a gene: 9. The CDR3 is 15 residues long. As originally analysed: Researchers report that nucleated cell counts were estimated from reference gene primer amplification. Clones were sequenced by immunoSEQ multiplex PCR, and TCRdb holds only the in-frame ones, with some missing. Clone size and the V and J calls come from that table; the DNA yielded D and trimming. The sample gives 150,000 to 200,000 clones, 65% to 85% of which show up once; about 6% is in the top ten.

The gene calls are TRBV6-2 or TRBV6-3 and TRBJ1-5, with 8 bases that match TRBD1. This TCR was recovered from a man aged 40-49 years who had recovered from COVID-19. The source material was PBMCs or T cells enriched from blood (not recorded which). The CDR3 nucleotides are TGTGCCAGCAGTCCCACTCAGGGGGCGGTTCAGCCCCAGCATTTT. It codes for CASSPTQGAVQPQHF.